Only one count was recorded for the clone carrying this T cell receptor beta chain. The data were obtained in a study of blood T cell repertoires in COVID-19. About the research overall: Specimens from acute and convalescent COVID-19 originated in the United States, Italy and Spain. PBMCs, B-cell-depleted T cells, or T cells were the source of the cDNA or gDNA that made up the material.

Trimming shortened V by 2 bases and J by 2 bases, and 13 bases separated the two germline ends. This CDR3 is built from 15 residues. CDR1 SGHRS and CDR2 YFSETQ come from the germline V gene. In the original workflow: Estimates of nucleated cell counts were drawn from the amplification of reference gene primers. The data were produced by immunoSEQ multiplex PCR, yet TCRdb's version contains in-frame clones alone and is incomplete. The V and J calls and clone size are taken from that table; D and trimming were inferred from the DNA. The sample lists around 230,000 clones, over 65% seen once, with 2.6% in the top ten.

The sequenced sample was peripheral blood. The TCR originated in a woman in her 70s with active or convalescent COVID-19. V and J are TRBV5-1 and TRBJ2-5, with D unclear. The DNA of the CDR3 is TGCGCCAGCAGCTTTGGCTTATTTGGTCAAGAGACCCAGTACTTC. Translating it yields CASSFGLFGQETQYF.